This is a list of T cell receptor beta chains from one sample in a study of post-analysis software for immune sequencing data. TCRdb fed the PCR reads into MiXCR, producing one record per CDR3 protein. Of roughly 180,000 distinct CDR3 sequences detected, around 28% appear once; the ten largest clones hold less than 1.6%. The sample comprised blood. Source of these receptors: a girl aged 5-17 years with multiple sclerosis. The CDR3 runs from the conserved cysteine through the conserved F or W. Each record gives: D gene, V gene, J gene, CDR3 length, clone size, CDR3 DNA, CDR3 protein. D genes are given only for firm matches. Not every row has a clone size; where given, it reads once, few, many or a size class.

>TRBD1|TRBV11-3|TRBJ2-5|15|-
TGTGTCAGCAGCCACGGGACAGGAGTTAAAGAGACCCAGTACTTC
CVSSHGTGVKETQYF
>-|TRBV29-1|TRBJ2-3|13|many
TGCAGCGTACCCCCGGACGGCACAGATACGCAGTATTTT
CSVPPDGTDTQYF
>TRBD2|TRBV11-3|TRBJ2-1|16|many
TGTGCCAGCAGCCAGAAACTAGCGGGAGAAAAAAATGAGCAGTTCTTC
CASSQKLAGEKNEQFF
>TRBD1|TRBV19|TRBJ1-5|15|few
TGTGCCAGTAGTAGCGGACAGGGGGCAGGTCAGCCCCAGCATTTT
CASSSGQGAGQPQHF
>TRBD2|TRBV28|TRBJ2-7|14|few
TGTGCCAGCAGCACCGGGACTAGCCCCTACGAGCAGTACTTC
CASSTGTSPYEQYF
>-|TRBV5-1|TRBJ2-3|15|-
TGCGCCAGCAGCTCCACCGCGGATAGCACAGATACGCAGTATTTT
CASSSTADSTDTQYF
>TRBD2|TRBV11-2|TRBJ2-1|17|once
TGTGCCAGCAGCTTAGGTCTCGGGGGGAGAGTCTACAATGAGCAGTTCTTC
CASSLGLGGRVYNEQFF
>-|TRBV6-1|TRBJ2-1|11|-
TGTACCAGCAGGGAGTCTAGGGAGCAGTTCTTC
CTSRESREQFF
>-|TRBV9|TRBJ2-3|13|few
TGTGCCAGCAGCGTATCCCCCCCAGATACGCAGTATTTT
CASSVSPPDTQYF
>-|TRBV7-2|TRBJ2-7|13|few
TGTGCCAGCAGCTTAGTAGGTCCCTACGAGCAGTACTTC
CASSLVGPYEQYF
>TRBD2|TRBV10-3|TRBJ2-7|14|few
TGTGCCATCAGTGAAACTAGCGGAAAATACGAGCAGTACTTC
CAISETSGKYEQYF
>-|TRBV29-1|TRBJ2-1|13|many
TGCAGCCAAACGGGGGCTACCTACAATGAGCAGTTCTTC
CSQTGATYNEQFF
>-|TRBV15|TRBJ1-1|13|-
TGTGCCACCAGCAGAGGCCGGACAGATGAAGCTTTCTTT
CATSRGRTDEAFF
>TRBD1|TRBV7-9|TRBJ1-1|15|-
TGTGCCAGCAGCCTAATGACAGGGGGAGACACTGAAGCTTTCTTT
CASSLMTGGDTEAFF
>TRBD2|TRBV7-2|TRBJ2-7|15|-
TGTGCCAGCAGCTCGCTAGCGGGAGGGGGCTACGAGCAGTACTTC
CASSSLAGGGYEQYF
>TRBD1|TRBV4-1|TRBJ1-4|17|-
TGCGCCAGCAGCCTAACGGGACAGGGGTTTGTTTTTGAAAAACTGTTTTTT
CASSLTGQGFVFEKLFF